This TCR beta chain was documented in a study of shared clonotypes between healthy human individuals. Study in general: Each donor's CD4 naive and CD4 memory cells filled three plates apiece, CD8 naive two, and CD8 memory one.

Running of the assay took place at deep level. Per the study methods: ImmunoSEQ output held junction-only sequences without quality scores, so filtering differed. Generated by immunoSEQ multiplex PCR, the TCRdb table keeps only in-frame clones and is missing some. The V and J calls and clone size come from that table; D and trimming were worked out from the DNA. The data hold millions of clones, with about 92% observed a single time. Input material: naive CD4+ T cells sorted from blood. Subset reported: CD45RA+ positively selected. The clonotype comes from a man aged 18 to 35 in good health.

The CDR3 here is CASSFGNYVGNQPQHF. Written as DNA, the CDR3 is TGTGCCAGCAGTTTCGGTAATTACGTTGGCAATCAGCCCCAGCATTTT. The chain employs TRBV28 and TRBJ1-5, with D uncertain. The CDR3 is 16 residues long. CDR1 MDHEN and CDR2 SYDVKM come from the germline V gene. Deletions cut 3 bases from V and 2 bases from J, with 14 bases between.